What follows describes a single T cell receptor (beta chain). This sample was included in a study of CD8 T cells in Susac syndrome. V gave up 2 bases and J gave up 1 base, with 11 bases separating them. CDR3 length: 15 amino acids. Germline lookup yields CDR1 MGHRA and CDR2 YSYEKL. Roughly 0.45 to 1 ug RNA was reverse transcribed with random hexamers. TCRdb recomputed calls from the immunoSEQ multiplex PCR reads with MiXCR, one row per CDR3 protein. This table has under 200,000 distinct CDR3 sequences, roughly 95% appearing once. Material for sequencing was CD8+ T cells from PBMCs. The source of this sequence is a human donor with multiple sclerosis. The chain uses TRBV4-1 and TRBJ1-1; maybe TRBD1 (5 bases). The CDR3 region is CASSQIEGRNTEAFF. CDR3 bases: TGCGCCAGCAGCCAAATCGAGGGGCGGAACACTGAAGCTTTCTTT.